Shown below are 30 T cell receptor beta chains from a single sample sequenced in a study of tumor-infiltrating lymphocytes in localized non-small cell lung cancer. Generated by immunoSEQ multiplex PCR, the TCRdb table keeps only in-frame clones and is missing some. The profile covers under 15,000 clones, with approximately 83% appearing a single time and around 3.6% taken by the ten largest. The sample was uninvolved lung tissue not adjacent to the tumor. The source of these receptors is a human donor with non-small cell lung cancer.

This sequence joins TRBV11-3 and TRBJ2-5; 7 nucleotides line up with TRBD2. Trimming took 3 bases from V and 4 from J; bases not matched to a gene: 5. The length of the CDR3 is 14 residues. Germline V lookup: CDR1 SGHNT, CDR2 YENEEA. CDR3 in amino acids: CASSFGGSGETQYF. The CDR3 bases are TGTGCCAGCAGCTTCGGCGGGAGCGGAGAGACCCAGTACTTC.

This chain uses TRBV5-1 with TRBJ1-5; 7 nucleotides match TRBD1. The germline CDR1 and CDR2 sequences are SGHRS and YFSETQ. The CDR3 extends over 16 amino acids. V gave up 0 bases and J gave up 2 bases; unmatched junction bases: 5. This chain's CDR3 is CASSLDGDSRNQPQHF. The CDR3 DNA reads as TGCGCCAGCAGCTTGGACGGGGACAGTCGCAATCAGCCCCAGCATTTT.

The chain uses TRBV5-4 and TRBJ2-5; 9 bases align to TRBD2. The DNA end lines up better with TRBJ2-7; the J call may be wrong. The CDR3 runs 14 residues. Germline V gene data show CDR1 as SGHNT and CDR2 as YYREEE (reference sequence). This CDR3 reads CASSGAGGSYEQYF. CDR3 coding DNA: TGTGCCAGCAGCGGAGCGGGAGGAAGTTACGAGCAGTACTTC.

As concerns this clone: At one end, the junction sequence differs from germline, possibly due to a read error. V gene TRBV28 combines with J gene TRBJ1-1, with a weak D call TRBD1 (5 bases). In germline, CDR1 is MDHEN, CDR2 SYDVKM. The CDR3 totals 16 residues. The CDR3 bases are TGTGCCAGCAGTTTACTCCCCGGGACTGGGAACACTCAAGCTTTCTTT. Residues: CASSLLPGTGNTQAFF.

This clone is large by share. V gene TRBV5-4 combines with J gene TRBJ2-2; TRBD2 matches at 11 bases. V dropped 2 bases and J dropped 3; count of bases not matched to a gene: 9. Germline lookup yields CDR1 SGHNT and CDR2 YYREEE (reference sequence). The CDR3 runs 18 residues. CDR3 protein: CASSFSSGRSIHTGELFF. The CDR3 coding sequence is TGTGCCAGCAGCTTTTCTAGCGGGAGGAGTATTCACACCGGGGAGCTGTTTTTT.

The chain links TRBV28 to TRBJ2-3, with 11 bases aligning to TRBD2. After removal of 8 bases from V and 3 bases from J, the junction contained 4 bases not matched to a gene. This CDR3 has 14 amino acids. Germline-derived CDR1 and CDR2 are MDHEN and SYDVKM. CDR3 DNA sequence: TGTGCCAGCGGTAGCGGGGGGGCGACAGATACGCAGTATTTT. The encoded protein is CASGSGGATDTQYF.

The chain uses TRBV28 and TRBJ1-1; no definite D call. The germline CDR1 and CDR2 sequences are MDHEN and SYDVKM. The CDR3 totals 13 residues. V was cut by 5 bases and J by 5 bases, with 12 bases left in between. The CDR3 is CASSTGAGTEAFF. CDR3 nucleotide sequence: TGTGCCAGCAGTACCGGTGCGGGGACTGAAGCTTTCTTT.

The chain couples TRBV2 to TRBJ2-3; no definite D call. Germline CDR1 SNHLY, CDR2 FYNNEI. Trimming stripped 7 bases from V and 0 bases from J, with 14 bases between. This CDR3 has 15 amino acids. The CDR3 DNA reads as TGTGCCAGCAAGGTTTCAGCTGCTAGCACAGATACGCAGTATTTT. This translates into CASKVSAASTDTQYF.

The chain is built from TRBV5-4 and TRBJ2-3, with 10 bases aligning to TRBD2. The V segment lost 4 bases and the J segment 6 bases; nucleotides outside the gene matches: 5. This CDR3 region has 14 residues. In germline, CDR1 is SGHNT, CDR2 YYREEE (reference sequence). CDR3 bases: TGTGCCAGCAGCCCAGCGGGGGGGTCCGATACGCAGTATTTT. This gives the protein CASSPAGGSDTQYF.

Relative to its sample, this clone is medium-sized. This chain connects TRBV13 to TRBJ1-5; TRBD1 is a possible D gene (5 bases). This CDR3 is 14 amino acids long. CDR1 is PRHDT and CDR2 is FYEKMQ in the germline V gene (reference sequence). With 0 bases removed from V and 3 bases from J, the gap between germline ends came to 6 bases. DNA of the CDR3: TGTGCCAGCAGCTTAGGCGGACACAATCAGCCCCAGCATTTT. Translated: CASSLGGHNQPQHF.

The chain uses TRBV9 and TRBJ1-2, with a tentative D call TRBD1 (6 bases). The germline V gene has CDR1 SGDLS and CDR2 YYNGEE. CDR3 size: 13 residues. The ends were cut back, 4 bases at V and 3 bases at J, with 10 bases in the middle. The chain's CDR3 is CASSKDRDYGYTF. Here the CDR3 DNA reads TGTGCCAGCAGCAAGGACAGAGACTATGGCTACACCTTC.

The chain links TRBV28 to TRBJ1-5; D call uncertain. Germline CDR1 and CDR2: MDHEN and SYDVKM. Trimming removed 5 bases at V and 0 bases at J, with 17 bases between. The CDR3 covers 17 residues. The CDR3 nucleotides are TGTGCCAGCAGTCCTCCAGAGGGATTACCTAGCAATCAGCCCCAGCATTTT. It translates to CASSPPEGLPSNQPQHF.

V usage is TRBV11-2 and J usage is TRBJ1-1, with TRBD1 matching over 7 bases. The germline V gene encodes CDR1 SGHAT and CDR2 FQNNGV. The CDR3 length is 14 residues. Trimming at V came to 2 bases and at J to 6 bases, leaving 6 bases not matched to a gene. The CDR3 nucleotides read TGTGCCAGCAGCTTAAACACCAGGGGGTCTGAAGCTTTCTTT. This codes for CASSLNTRGSEAFF.

The gene calls are TRBV5-6 and TRBJ1-5, with D hard to call. There are 12 residues in the CDR3. Germline CDR1 and CDR2: SGHDT and YYEEEE. Trimming shortened V by 3 bases and J by 6 bases, and 7 bases separated the two germline ends. This CDR3 reads CASSYRGQPQHF. DNA for the CDR3: TGTGCCAGCAGCTACAGAGGTCAGCCCCAGCATTTT.

Only a few counts were recorded for this clone. The V and J genes are TRBV6-6 and TRBJ2-7; possibly TRBD2 for D (6 bases). There are 13 residues in the CDR3. Trimming removed 5 bases from V and 0 bases from J, with 8 bases in between. Germline loops: CDR1 MNHNY, CDR2 SVGAGI (reference sequence). The CDR3 bases are TGTGCCAGCAGTGTTAGCGGCTCCTACGAGCAGTACTTC. It translates to CASSVSGSYEQYF.

This clone turned up a few times. The chain couples TRBV30 to TRBJ1-5, with D possibly being TRBD1 (5 bases). Germline CDR1 GTSNPN, CDR2 SVGIG (reference sequence). This CDR3 contains 13 residues. Trimming cost V 3 bases and J 4 bases, with 10 bases left between them. CDR3 in amino acids: CAWSREGNQPQHF. CDR3 nucleotides: TGTGCCTGGAGCCGGGAGGGGAATCAGCCCCAGCATTTT.

The chain employs TRBV7-8 and TRBJ2-7, with TRBD1 identical over 8 bases. The CDR3 has 15 amino acids. Losses at the gene ends were 5 bases for V and 1 base for J; bases not matched to a gene: 7. Germline CDR1 and CDR2: SGHVS and FQNEAQ. CDR3 sequence: CASSALTGASYEQYF. CDR3 sequence (DNA): TGTGCCAGCAGCGCCCTGACAGGGGCGTCCTACGAGCAGTACTTC.

J is TRBJ1-1 and V is TRBV6-6; D is unresolved. Germline V gene data show CDR1 as MNHNY and CDR2 as SVGAGI (reference sequence). V dropped 2 bases and J dropped 3 bases, with 7 bases sitting between them. This CDR3 comprises 13 residues. The CDR3 nucleotides read TGTGCCAGCAGTTACGTTCGGGACACTGAAGCTTTCTTT. It codes for CASSYVRDTEAFF.

The chain couples TRBV2 to TRBJ1-5, with D unclear. This CDR3 spans 14 amino acids. Germline CDR1 is SNHLY and CDR2 is FYNNEI. Deletions cut 2 bases from V and 3 bases from J, with 8 bases between. CDR3 bases: TGTGCCAGCAGTGAAAAACTACCCAATCAGCCCCAGCATTTT. Its translation: CASSEKLPNQPQHF.

This clone was seen a single time. This chain uses TRBV10-3 with TRBJ2-7; 10 nucleotides agree with TRBD2. V lost 4 bases and J lost 6; bases outside the gene matches: 12. The CDR3 contains 16 residues. Germline V CDR1 and CDR2: ENHRY, SYGVKD. CDR3 protein: CAISGGSGGNLGEQYF. In DNA, the CDR3 is TGTGCCATCAGTGGCGGTAGCGGGGGGAACTTGGGCGAGCAGTACTTC.

The rearrangement joins TRBV5-5 to TRBJ1-2; TRBD1 matches at 7 bases. V trimming: 4 bases; J trimming: 6 bases; junction bases outside the gene matches: 6. Per the germline V gene, CDR1 is SGHKS and CDR2 is YYEKEE (reference sequence). CDR3 length: 13 residues. The CDR3 sequence: CASSLQGLNGYTF. The CDR3 DNA reads as TGTGCCAGCAGCCTACAGGGGCTCAATGGCTACACCTTC. Full variable domain (remainder filled in from reference TRBV5-5 and TRBJ1-2): DAGVTQSPTHLIKTRGQQVTLRCSPISGHKSVSWYQQVLGQGPQFIFQYYEKEERGRGNFPDRFSARQFPNYSSELNVNALLLGDSALYLCASSLQGLNGYTFGSGTRLTVV.

V usage is TRBV7-2 and J usage is TRBJ2-2, with D perhaps TRBD2 (5 bases). The CDR3 covers 14 residues. Germline V gene lookup returns CDR1 SGHTA and CDR2 FQGNSA. V gave up 2 bases and J gave up 4 bases, with 8 bases separating them. CDR3 amino acids: CASSLSGITGELFF. For the CDR3, the DNA is TGTGCCAGCAGCTTATCCGGGATCACCGGGGAGCTGTTTTTT.

The chain links TRBV6-5 to TRBJ2-6, with D maybe TRBD1 (5 bases). Per germline, CDR1 MNHEY and CDR2 SVGAGI. V was shortened by 0 bases and J by 3 bases, with 6 bases between the two germline ends. There are 15 residues in the CDR3. The CDR3 sequence: CASSYSGDGANVLTF. As DNA, the CDR3 is TGTGCCAGCAGTTACTCAGGGGATGGGGCCAACGTCCTGACTTTC.

The chain uses TRBV9 and TRBJ2-3; D unclear. Germline CDR1 is SGDLS and CDR2 is YYNGEE. The CDR3 length is 13 residues. The V and J ends lost 3 bases and 5 bases respectively, with 10 bases between them. The CDR3 DNA sequence: TGTGCCAGCAGCGCCTCCACACTAGATACGCAGTATTTT. Translated: CASSASTLDTQYF.

The chain employs TRBV11-2 and TRBJ1-5; D unresolved. Trimming stripped 1 base from V and 4 bases from J, with 5 bases between. Germline CDR1 is SGHAT and CDR2 is FQNNGV. This CDR3 contains 13 residues. CDR3 protein: CASSLVRNQPQHF. For the CDR3, the DNA is TGTGCCAGCAGCTTAGTCCGAAATCAGCCCCAGCATTTT.

V and J are TRBV11-2 and TRBJ2-5, with D uncertain. The germline V gene encodes CDR1 SGHAT and CDR2 FQNNGV. CDR3 length: 12 residues. The V and J ends lost 4 bases and 4 bases respectively, with 7 bases between them. The CDR3, as DNA: TGTGCCAGCAGCTCCCAGATAGAGACCCAGTACTTC. Its protein product is CASSSQIETQYF.

This clone was recorded a few times. The gene calls are TRBV11-2 and TRBJ2-3; D may be TRBD1 (6 bases). The ends were cut back, 5 bases at V and 6 bases at J, with 15 bases in the middle. Germline CDR1 SGHAT, CDR2 FQNNGV. The CDR3 consists of 14 residues. The CDR3 loop reads CASSQGSTRDTQYF. CDR3 sequence (DNA): TGTGCCAGCAGCCAGGGGTCAACCCGGGATACGCAGTATTTT.

V gene TRBV12-1 combines with J gene TRBJ2-1; TRBD1 is taken as the D call from the table, unchecked against the DNA. TRBV12-1 is a pseudogene. The CDR3 consists of 20 residues. In nucleotides, the CDR3 is TGTGCCAGCAGCTTAACGACAGGTCCGACGAGATTGAGCTCCTACAATGAGCAGTTCTTC. Protein: CASSLTTGPTRLSSYNEQFF.

In its sample, this clone was seen once. CDR3 in DNA: TGTGCCAGTTCAACACGGGCAACTAATGAAAAACTGTTTTTT. This translates into CASSTRATNEKLFF. The chain has TRBV19 and TRBJ1-4; D is unclear. The CDR3 runs 14 residues. Germline V lookup: CDR1 LNHDA, CDR2 SQIVND (reference sequence). Trimming left V 8 bases short and J 0 bases short, with 10 bases between.

This clone was observed a few times. The V call is TRBV30, the J call TRBJ2-6; the D is unclear. Germline CDR1 is GTSNPN and CDR2 is SVGIG (reference sequence). This CDR3 spans 13 amino acids. The V gene lost 4 bases and the J gene lost 2 bases, with 6 bases spanning the gap. In nucleotides, the CDR3 is TGTGCCTGGAACCCCGCTGGGGCCAACGTCCTGACTTTC. As protein: CAWNPAGANVLTF.